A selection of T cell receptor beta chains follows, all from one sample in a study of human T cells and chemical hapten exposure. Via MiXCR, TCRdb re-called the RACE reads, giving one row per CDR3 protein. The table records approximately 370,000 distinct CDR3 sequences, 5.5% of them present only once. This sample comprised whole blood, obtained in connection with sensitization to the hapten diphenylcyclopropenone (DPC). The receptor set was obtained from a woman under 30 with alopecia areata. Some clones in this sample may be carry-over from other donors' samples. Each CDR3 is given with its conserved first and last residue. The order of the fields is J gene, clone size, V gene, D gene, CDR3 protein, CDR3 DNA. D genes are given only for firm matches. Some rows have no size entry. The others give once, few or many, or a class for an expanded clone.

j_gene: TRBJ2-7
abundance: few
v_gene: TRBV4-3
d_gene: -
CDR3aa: CASSLTQGFGNEQYF
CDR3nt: TGCGCCAGCAGCTTGACGCAGGGTTTCGGCAACGAGCAGTACTTC

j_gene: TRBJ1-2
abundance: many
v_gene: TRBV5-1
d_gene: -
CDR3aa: CASSLGQEPTRSYGYTF
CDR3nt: TGCGCCAGCAGCTTGGGACAGGAGCCGACCAGAAGCTATGGCTACACCTTC

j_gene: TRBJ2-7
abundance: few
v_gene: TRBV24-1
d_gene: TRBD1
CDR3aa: CATSDPTGGVYEQYF
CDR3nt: TGTGCCACCAGTGATCCCACAGGGGGAGTCTACGAGCAGTACTTC

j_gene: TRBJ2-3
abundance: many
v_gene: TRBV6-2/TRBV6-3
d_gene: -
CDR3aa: CASSYGDTSTDTQYF
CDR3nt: TGTGCCAGCAGTTACGGGGACACCAGCACAGATACGCAGTATTTT

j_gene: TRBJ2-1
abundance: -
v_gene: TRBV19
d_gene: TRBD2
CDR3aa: CASSPGLDSNEQFF
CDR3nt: TGTGCCAGTAGTCCGGGACTAGATTCCAATGAGCAGTTCTTC

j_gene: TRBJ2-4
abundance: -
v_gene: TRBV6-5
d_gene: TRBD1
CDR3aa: CASSYLGQGSLAKNIQYF
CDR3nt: TGTGCCAGCAGTTACTTGGGACAGGGGTCTCTAGCCAAAAACATTCAGTACTTC

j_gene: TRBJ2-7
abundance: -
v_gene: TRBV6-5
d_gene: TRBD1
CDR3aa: CASSYPRQGYYEQYF
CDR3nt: TGTGCCAGCAGTTACCCAAGACAGGGGTACTACGAGCAGTACTTC

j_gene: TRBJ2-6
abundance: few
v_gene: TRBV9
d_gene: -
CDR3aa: CASGTGGGSTGANVLTF
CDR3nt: TGTGCCAGCGGCACCGGAGGGGGTAGCACTGGGGCCAACGTCCTGACTTTC

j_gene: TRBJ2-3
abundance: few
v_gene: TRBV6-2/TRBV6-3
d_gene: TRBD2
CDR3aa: CASSYSRERGTDTQYF
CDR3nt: TGTGCCAGCAGTTATTCGAGGGAGCGGGGGACAGATACGCAGTATTTT

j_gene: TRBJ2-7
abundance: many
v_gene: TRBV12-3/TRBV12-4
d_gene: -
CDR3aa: CASSKQGLGAYEQYF
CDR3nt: TGTGCCAGCAGTAAACAGGGTCTAGGGGCCTACGAGCAGTACTTC

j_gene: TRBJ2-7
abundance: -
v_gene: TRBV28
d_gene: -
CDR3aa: CASTLDRDAYEQYF
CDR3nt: TGTGCCAGCACCCTAGACCGGGACGCCTACGAGCAGTACTTC

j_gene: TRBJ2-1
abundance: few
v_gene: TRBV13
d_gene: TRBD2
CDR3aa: CASSSGLVSYEQFF
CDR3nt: TGTGCCAGCAGCTCAGGACTAGTTTCATATGAGCAGTTCTTC

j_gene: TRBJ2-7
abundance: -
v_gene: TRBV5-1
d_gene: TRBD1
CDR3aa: CASSGTDLYEQYF
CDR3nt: TGCGCCAGCAGCGGGACAGACCTCTACGAGCAGTACTTC

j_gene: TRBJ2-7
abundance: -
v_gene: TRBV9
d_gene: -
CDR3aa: CASSPGPGYEQYF
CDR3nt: TGTGCCAGCAGCCCGGGTCCAGGTTACGAGCAGTACTTC

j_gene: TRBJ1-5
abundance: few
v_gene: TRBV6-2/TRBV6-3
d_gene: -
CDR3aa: CASSSGQGWGQPQHF
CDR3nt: TGTGCCAGCAGTTCTGGTCAGGGGTGGGGCCAGCCCCAGCATTTT

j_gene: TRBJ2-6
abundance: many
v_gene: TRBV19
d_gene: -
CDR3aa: CASSNAGRSSGANVLTF
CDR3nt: TGTGCCAGTAGTAATGCAGGCCGAAGCTCTGGGGCCAACGTCCTGACTTTC